The clone carrying this T cell receptor (beta chain) came up many times. Germline assignment: CDR1 MNHNS and CDR2 SASEGT. V dropped 2 bases and J dropped 4; count of bases not matched to a gene: 6. The CDR3 totals 16 residues. This record belongs to a study of T cells in Graves' hyperthyroidism and ophthalmopathy. From RNA transcripts, TCR beta CDR3 regions were amplified. TCR CDR3 underwent first-round RT-PCR with the HTBI primer set. Via MiXCR, TCRdb re-called the multiplex PCR reads, giving one row per CDR3 protein. This sample has 360,000 or so distinct CDR3 sequences, with 15% to 20% found just once.

Sample: blood. V gene TRBV6-1 combines with J gene TRBJ1-2; TRBD1 matches at 11 bases. The receptor was isolated from a middle-aged woman with Graves' ophthalmopathy. The CDR3 protein is CASSESGTGGSYGYTF. The DNA for the CDR3 is TGTGCCAGCAGTGAATCCGGGACAGGGGGTTCCTATGGCTACACCTTC.